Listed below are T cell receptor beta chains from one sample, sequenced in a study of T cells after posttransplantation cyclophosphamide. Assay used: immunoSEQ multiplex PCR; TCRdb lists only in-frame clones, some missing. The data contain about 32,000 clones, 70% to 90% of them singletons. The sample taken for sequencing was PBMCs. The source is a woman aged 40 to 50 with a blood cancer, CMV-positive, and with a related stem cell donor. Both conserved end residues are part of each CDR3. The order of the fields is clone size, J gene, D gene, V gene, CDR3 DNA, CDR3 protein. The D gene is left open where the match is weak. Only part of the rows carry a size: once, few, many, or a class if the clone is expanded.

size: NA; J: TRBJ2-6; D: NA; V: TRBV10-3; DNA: TGTGCCATCACCGCCTTGGCCAACTCTGGGGCCAACGTCCTGACTTTC; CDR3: CAITALANSGANVLTF
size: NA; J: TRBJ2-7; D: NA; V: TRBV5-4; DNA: TGTGCCAGCAGCTTGATAGGCGTCAGGGGCTACGAGCAGTACTTC; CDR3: CASSLIGVRGYEQYF
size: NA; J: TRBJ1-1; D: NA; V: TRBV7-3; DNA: TGTGCCAGCAGCTTGAGGGTTGGCGTTACTGAAGCTTTCTTT; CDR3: CASSLRVGVTEAFF
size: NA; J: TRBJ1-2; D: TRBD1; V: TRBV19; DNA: TGTGCCAGTAGTCTGACCGACAGGGTCCGGGGCTACACCTTC; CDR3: CASSLTDRVRGYTF
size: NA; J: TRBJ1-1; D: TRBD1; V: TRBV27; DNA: TGTGCCAGCAGTTCAAGGGGGCGAGGTGAAGCTTTCTTT; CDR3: CASSSRGRGEAFF
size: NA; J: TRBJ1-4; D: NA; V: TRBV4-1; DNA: TGCGCCAGCAGCCGAGGACAAGGGCTGTTTTTT; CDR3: CASSRGQGLFF
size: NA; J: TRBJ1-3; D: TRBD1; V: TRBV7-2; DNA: TGTGCCAGCAGTAGAACAGGGGGCACTGGAAACACCATATATTTT; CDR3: CASSRTGGTGNTIYF
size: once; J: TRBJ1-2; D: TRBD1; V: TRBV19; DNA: TGTGCCACCTCCAAGACAGGGATGGGGGCCACCTTC; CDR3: CATSKTGMGATF
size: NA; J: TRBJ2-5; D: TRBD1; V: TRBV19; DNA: TGTGCCAGTAGCCGGCGGGGACAGGGGGAGACCCAGTACTTC; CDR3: CASSRRGQGETQYF
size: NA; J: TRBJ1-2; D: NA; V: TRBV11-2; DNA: TGTGCCAGCAGCTTAGATGGAACAGGAGATGGCTACACCTTC; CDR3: CASSLDGTGDGYTF
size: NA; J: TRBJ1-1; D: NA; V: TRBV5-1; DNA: TGCGCCAGCAGCTTGGGAACAAACATGAACACTGAAGCTTTCTTT; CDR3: CASSLGTNMNTEAFF
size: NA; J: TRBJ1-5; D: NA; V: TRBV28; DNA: TGTGCCACAACCGGGGCAGGGGTCAACCAGCCCCAGCATTTT; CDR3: CATTGAGVNQPQHF
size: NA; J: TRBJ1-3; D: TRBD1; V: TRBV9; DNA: TGTGCCAGCAGCGTTACACAGGGGGCTGGAAACACCATATATTTT; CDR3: CASSVTQGAGNTIYF
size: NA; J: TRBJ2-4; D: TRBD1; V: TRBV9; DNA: TGTGCCAGCAGCGTATCCGGGGACAGGGCGGAGTACTTC; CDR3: CASSVSGDRAEYF
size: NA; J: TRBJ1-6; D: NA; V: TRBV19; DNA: TGTGCCAGTAGTATAGGCCTACAGGAGAATTCACCCCTCCACTTT; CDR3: CASSIGLQENSPLHF
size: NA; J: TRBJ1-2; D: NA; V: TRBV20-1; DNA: TGCAGTGCTGCCCCCGAGAGCTACACCTTC; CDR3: CSAAPESYTF
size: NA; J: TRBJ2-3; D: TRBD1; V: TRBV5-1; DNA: TGCGCCAGCAGCTTTGGAGACAGGGGGCTTTCTAGCACAGATACGCAGTATTTT; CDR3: CASSFGDRGLSSTDTQYF
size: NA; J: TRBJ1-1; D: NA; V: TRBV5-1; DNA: TGCGCCAGCAGGCTCCTGGAGGACCGGGGCACTGAAGCTTTCTTT; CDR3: CASRLLEDRGTEAFF
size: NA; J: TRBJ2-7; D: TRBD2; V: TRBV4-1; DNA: TGCGCCAGCAGCCCGGGGGAGGGAAAATTTACGGGCTACGAGCAGTACTTC; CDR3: CASSPGEGKFTGYEQYF
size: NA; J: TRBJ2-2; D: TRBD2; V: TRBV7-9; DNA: TGTGCCAGCAGCTTAGACCGACTAGCGGGGGCTTCCACCGGGGAGCTGTTTTTT; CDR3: CASSLDRLAGASTGELFF
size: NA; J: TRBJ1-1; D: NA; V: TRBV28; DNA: TGTGCCAGCAGTTTTGGGCAGGCGAGCACTGAAGCTTTCTTT; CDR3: CASSFGQASTEAFF
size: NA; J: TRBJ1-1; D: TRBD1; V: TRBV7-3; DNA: TGTGCCAGCGTGCAGGGACAGGGGAACACTGAAGCTTTCTTT; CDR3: CASVQGQGNTEAFF
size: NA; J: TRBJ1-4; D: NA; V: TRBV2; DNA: TGTGCCAGTAGGGCAGACTCGGGGAGCACTAATGAAAAACTGTTTTTT; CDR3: CASRADSGSTNEKLFF